Below are 3 T cell receptor beta chains sequenced from a single sample in a study of CD8 T cells in Susac syndrome. Random hexamers were used to reverse transcribe about 0.5 to 1 ug of RNA. TCRdb re-analysed the immunoSEQ multiplex PCR reads in MiXCR, keeping a single row per CDR3 protein. The sample lists approximately 140,000 distinct CDR3 sequences; roughly 80% were seen once. Sample: CD8+ T cells from PBMCs. The receptors come from a human donor with multiple sclerosis.

This clonotype was observed a single time. The chain employs TRBV5-6 and TRBJ1-1, with D hard to call. CDR3 length equals 14 residues. Trimming shortened V by 4 bases and J by 3 bases, and 13 bases separated the two germline ends. Per germline, CDR1 SGHDT and CDR2 YYEEEE. Here the CDR3 reads CASSPPNLYTEAFF. CDR3 coding DNA: TGTGCCAGCAGCCCTCCGAACCTATACACTGAAGCTTTCTTT. Filled out from reference TRBV5-6 and TRBJ1-1, the complete variable domain reads DAGVTQSPTHLIKTRGQQVTLRCSPKSGHDTVSWYQQALGQGPQFIFQYYEEEERQRGNFPDRFSGHQFPNYSSELNVNALLLGDSALYLCASSPPNLYTEAFFGQGTRLTVV.

The rearrangement links TRBV5-5 to TRBJ2-4, with D maybe TRBD1 (6 bases). The germline V and J ends were trimmed by 2 bases and 0 bases, with 18 bases remaining between them. The CDR3 consists of 18 residues. Germline lookup yields CDR1 SGHKS and CDR2 YYEKEE (reference sequence). The CDR3 here is CASSFDDGTSLAKNIQYF. In nucleotides, the CDR3 is TGTGCCAGCAGCTTTGATGACGGGACATCTCTAGCCAAAAACATTCAGTACTTC.

In this sample, this clonotype turned up once. The chain is built from TRBV12-3 or TRBV12-4 and TRBJ2-5; D not resolved. The V gene lost 0 bases and the J gene lost 9 bases, with 11 bases spanning the gap. The CDR3 runs 13 residues. The CDR3 nucleotides are TGTGCCAGCAGTTTAGCGGTTTCCGGACCCCAGTACTTC. Its protein is CASSLAVSGPQYF.